One sample yielded the 31 T cell receptor beta chains listed below, sequenced in a study of cytomegalovirus exposure and HLA in healthy donors. A multiplex PCR was run with 60 Vbeta primers and 13 Jbeta primers. Produced via immunoSEQ multiplex PCR; TCRdb's table is partial and in-frame only. Among more than 150,000 clones, roughly 87% were seen once, and the ten largest hold less than 2%. Sequencing was carried out using PBMCs. These receptors all come from a man aged 40-49 years in good health and CMV-seronegative.

The chain is built from TRBV4-1 and TRBJ2-1, with 8 bases matching TRBD2. This CDR3 contains 17 residues. Germline V CDR1 and CDR2: MGHRA, YSYEKL. The V and J ends lost 5 bases and 4 bases, in that order; junction bases with no gene match: 13. In nucleotides, the CDR3 is TGCGCCAGCAGCTCGCGGCTACTAGCGGAGGTTTACAATGAGCAGTTCTTC. Its translation: CASSSRLLAEVYNEQFF.

The V call is TRBV9, the J call TRBJ1-1; D is undetermined. This CDR3 is 12 amino acids long. Germline CDR1 is SGDLS and CDR2 is YYNGEE. Trimming removed 3 bases from V and 7 bases from J, with 10 bases in between. The CDR3 region is CASSDGTVEAFF. The CDR3 nucleotides read TGTGCCAGCAGCGATGGCACAGTTGAAGCTTTCTTT.

The chain uses TRBV7-9 and TRBJ1-1; TRBD1 is a possible D gene (6 bases). V lost 5 bases and J 10 bases, leaving 14 bases between the germline ends. CDR3 length: 12 residues. CDR1 and CDR2 (germline): SEHNR, FQNEAQ (reference sequence). The CDR3 is CASSPQQGAAFF. The CDR3 region has the DNA TGTGCCAGCAGCCCCCAACAGGGTGCAGCTTTCTTT.

The CDR3 loop reads CASSLTRQVYGYTF. CDR3 in DNA: TGCGCCAGCAGCTTGACCAGACAGGTCTATGGCTACACCTTC. The rearrangement uses TRBV5-1 and TRBJ1-2, with a tentative D call TRBD1 (6 bases). CDR1 and CDR2 from the germline V gene are SGHRS and YFSETQ. The CDR3 length is 14 residues. The V end lost 1 base, the J end lost 4 bases, and 11 bases lay between the germline ends.

This chain uses TRBV15 with TRBJ1-6; the D is unclear. Germline V gene lookup returns CDR1 LNHNV and CDR2 YYDKDF (reference sequence). V lost 1 base and J 1 base, leaving 8 bases between the germline ends. The CDR3 extends over 16 amino acids. CDR3 in amino acids: CATSRGPGSYNSPLHF. As DNA, the CDR3 is TGTGCCACCAGCAGAGGTCCAGGATCCTATAATTCACCCCTCCACTTT. The full variable domain, in which reference TRBV15 and TRBJ1-6 provide the parts outside the CDR3, is DAMVIQNPRYQVTQFGKPVTLSCSQTLNHNVMYWYQQKSSQAPKLLFHYYDKDFNNEADTPDNFQSRRPNTSFCFLDIRSPGLGDTAMYLCATSRGPGSYNSPLHFGNGTRLTVT.

The chain carries TRBV30 and TRBJ2-1; D unresolved. This CDR3 is 14 amino acids long. V was cut by 2 bases and J by 11 bases, with 19 bases left in between. Germline loops: CDR1 GTSNPN, CDR2 SVGIG (reference sequence). The CDR3, as DNA: TGTGCCTGGAGTCATTACACCCCGGGTGGTAAGCAGTTCTTC. It is translated as CAWSHYTPGGKQFF. Using reference TRBV30 and TRBJ2-1 for the parts outside the CDR3, the full variable domain is SQTIHQWPATLVQPVGSPLSLECTVEGTSNPNLYWYRQAAGRGLQLLFYSVGIGQISSEVPQNLSASRPQDRQFILSSKKLLLSDSGFYLCAWSHYTPGGKQFFGPGTRLTVL.

This clone was seen a single time. This chain joins TRBV13 and TRBJ2-7, with 7 bases lining up with TRBD1. The CDR3 is 16 amino acids. With 4 bases clipped from V and 1 base from J, the junction kept 10 bases outside the gene matches. Germline V gene data show CDR1 as PRHDT and CDR2 as FYEKMQ (reference sequence). The CDR3: CASSSLDRALSYEQYF. Written as DNA, the CDR3 is TGTGCCAGCAGCTCCCTAGACAGGGCGCTATCCTACGAGCAGTACTTC. Full variable domain (outside the CDR3, taken from reference TRBV13 and TRBJ2-7): AAGVIQSPRHLIKEKRETATLKCYPIPRHDTVYWYQQGPGQDPQFLISFYEKMQSDKGSIPDRFSAQQFSDYHSELNMSSLELGDSALYFCASSSLDRALSYEQYFGPGTRLTVT.

This sequence joins TRBV6-5 and TRBJ2-1; D possibly corresponds to TRBD1 (5 bases). CDR3 length equals 15 residues. V lost 2 bases, J lost 6 bases, and 14 bases lay in between. Per the germline V gene, CDR1 is MNHEY and CDR2 is SVGAGI. CDR3 nucleotide sequence: TGTGCCAGCAGTTACAGGGGTCTAGTATCCAATGAGCAGTTCTTC. Amino acid sequence: CASSYRGLVSNEQFF.

This chain connects TRBV10-3 to TRBJ2-3, with 11 bases aligning to TRBD2. CDR1 ENHRY and CDR2 SYGVKD come from the germline V gene. This CDR3 spans 14 amino acids. The V and J ends lost 7 bases and 5 bases, in that order; junction bases with no gene match: 5. The CDR3, as DNA: TGTGCCATCACTAGCGGGGGGCTGGGAGATACGCAGTATTTT. Encoded protein: CAITSGGLGDTQYF.

The rearrangement joins TRBV7-2 to TRBJ2-2; 7 positions agree with TRBD1. CDR1 and CDR2 from the germline V gene are SGHTA and FQGNSA. The V segment lost 5 bases and the J segment 0 bases; nucleotides outside the gene matches: 9. This CDR3 is built from 17 residues. The CDR3, as DNA: TGTGCCAGCAGCGCCCGAACAGGGGTTGCGAACACCGGGGAGCTGTTTTTT. It translates to CASSARTGVANTGELFF.

The genes are TRBV27 and TRBJ2-7; a possible D gene is TRBD2 (5 bases). Germline V gives CDR1 MNHEY, CDR2 SMNVEV (reference sequence). The CDR3 totals 14 residues. Trimming stripped 3 bases from V and 2 bases from J, with 11 bases between. The CDR3 here is CASSFGWEPYEQYF. The CDR3 nucleotides read TGTGCCAGCAGTTTCGGATGGGAGCCCTACGAGCAGTACTTC.

The chain recombines TRBV4-2 with TRBJ2-3; tentatively, D is TRBD1 (5 bases). The CDR3 runs 17 residues. Trimming removed 1 base from V and 4 bases from J, with 18 bases in between. Germline assignment: CDR1 LGHNA and CDR2 YNFKEQ. CDR3 loop: CASSQVSRRGGADTQYF. The CDR3 region has the DNA TGTGCCAGCAGCCAAGTATCAAGAAGGGGTGGGGCAGATACGCAGTATTTT.

This chain uses TRBV9 with TRBJ2-2; 8 nucleotides agree with TRBD2. CDR3 length equals 17 residues. CDR1 is SGDLS, CDR2 YYNGEE, per germline. The trim removed 1 base at V and 0 bases at J, leaving 5 bases unmatched. CDR3 DNA sequence: TGTGCCAGCAGCGTACAGCGGGAGCAATCGAACACCGGGGAGCTGTTTTTT. Amino acids: CASSVQREQSNTGELFF.

This sequence joins TRBV4-3 and TRBJ2-3; possibly TRBD2 for D (5 bases). Germline V gene lookup returns CDR1 LGHNA and CDR2 YSLEER. With 0 bases removed from V and 7 bases from J, the gap between germline ends came to 20 bases. CDR3 length equals 17 residues. CDR3 nucleotide sequence: TGCGCCAGCAGCCAAGATTACGAGCCCGGCAGGAGGAATACGCAGTATTTT. It codes for CASSQDYEPGRRNTQYF.

The chain carries TRBV7-3 and TRBJ1-2; TRBD1 matches 7 bases. CDR1 SGHTA and CDR2 FQGTGA come from the germline V gene. Trimming took 5 bases from V and 4 from J; bases not matched to a gene: 7. This CDR3 contains 14 residues. The CDR3 DNA is TGTGCCAGCAGCCCAGGGGACAGACCCTATGGCTACACCTTC. Translated, it gives CASSPGDRPYGYTF.

V gene TRBV6-6 combines with J gene TRBJ1-2, with 11 bases that match TRBD1. The CDR3 is 15 amino acids. Germline-derived CDR1 and CDR2 are MNHNY and SVGAGI (reference sequence). The V gene end was trimmed by 4 bases and the J gene end by 8 bases; junction bases not matched to a gene: 9. DNA of the CDR3: TGTGCCAGCAGTTGGACCTCCGGGACAGGGGGGGGCTACACCTTC. This gives the protein CASSWTSGTGGGYTF.

The CDR3 DNA is TGTGCCAGCAGTTCCCCCACAGGGGTAAATCAGCCCCAGCATTTT. Protein product: CASSSPTGVNQPQHF. This chain joins TRBV28 and TRBJ1-5, with 7 bases lining up with TRBD1. Germline values: CDR1 MDHEN, CDR2 SYDVKM. The ends lost 4 bases at V and 4 bases at J; junction bases unmatched: 7. This CDR3 spans 15 amino acids.

This chain links TRBV19 with TRBJ1-5, with 8 bases matching TRBD1. V trimming: 1 base; J trimming: 4 bases; junction bases outside the gene matches: 3. From germline, CDR1 is LNHDA and CDR2 SQIVND (reference sequence). The CDR3 length is 15 residues. CDR3 DNA sequence: TGTGCCAGTAGTATAGTCACAGGGGGGAATCAGCCCCAGCATTTT. It codes for CASSIVTGGNQPQHF.

This chain connects TRBV19 to TRBJ2-1; 7 bases map to TRBD2. Germline trimming cut 5 bases from V and 10 bases from J; bases unmatched to any gene: 2. CDR1 is LNHDA and CDR2 is SQIVND in the germline V gene (reference sequence). The CDR3 is made up of 11 amino acids. The CDR3 here is CASSGGVEQFF. In nucleotides, the CDR3 is TGTGCCAGTAGTGGGGGGGTAGAGCAGTTCTTC.

J is TRBJ2-3 and V is TRBV19; D is possibly TRBD2 (5 bases). This CDR3 is built from 15 residues. Germline V gene lookup returns CDR1 LNHDA and CDR2 SQIVND (reference sequence). V gave up 1 base and J gave up 5 bases, with 13 bases separating them. CDR3 protein: CASSIVLAREDTQYF. CDR3 coding DNA: TGTGCCAGTAGTATAGTATTGGCCCGGGAAGATACGCAGTATTTT. Together with reference TRBV19 and TRBJ2-3, the CDR3 gives the full variable domain: DGGITQSPKYLFRKEGQNVTLSCEQNLNHDAMYWYRQDPGQGLRLIYYSQIVNDFQKGDIAEGYSVSREKKESFPLTVTSAQKNPTAFYLCASSIVLAREDTQYFGPGTRLTVL.

J is TRBJ1-1 and V is TRBV25-1, with TRBD1 as a possible D gene (6 bases). V was shortened by 5 bases and J by 1 base, with 11 bases between the two germline ends. CDR1 is MGHDK, CDR2 SYGVNS, per germline. The CDR3 is 14 amino acids. The CDR3 loop is CASSNRGGNTEAFF. The CDR3 nucleotides read TGTGCCAGCAGTAACCGAGGGGGGAACACTGAAGCTTTCTTT.

The rearrangement joins TRBV4-1 to TRBJ2-6; D remains unclear. This CDR3 is 16 amino acids long. Germline lookup yields CDR1 MGHRA and CDR2 YSYEKL. With 6 bases removed from V and 4 bases from J, the gap between germline ends came to 16 bases. The CDR3 sequence: CASSHILGSGANVLTF. The CDR3 DNA is TGCGCCAGCAGTCATATCCTGGGCTCCGGGGCCAACGTCCTGACTTTC.

The rearrangement links TRBV28 to TRBJ2-1; tentatively, D is TRBD2 (5 bases). The CDR3 covers 13 residues. V lost 7 bases to trimming and J lost 4 bases, with 11 bases between them. The germline V gene has CDR1 MDHEN and CDR2 SYDVKM. In DNA, the CDR3 is TGTGCCAGCACCCCGGGATTATACAATGAGCAGTTCTTC. Translation: CASTPGLYNEQFF.

The chain recombines TRBV9 with TRBJ2-5; 9 positions match TRBD2. The CDR3 has 15 residues. V was clipped by 4 bases and J by 5 bases; unmatched bases: 9. Per the germline V gene, CDR1 is SGDLS and CDR2 is YYNGEE. The CDR3 bases are TGTGCCAGCAGCTCTCGGGCGGCGGGAGGGGAGACCCAGTACTTC. Translating it yields CASSSRAAGGETQYF.

This rearrangement joins TRBV6-4 to TRBJ1-2, with D possibly matching TRBD1 (5 bases). Germline V gene sequence: CDR1 MRHNA, CDR2 SNTAGT. The CDR3 sequence is 14 residues long. Trimming took 5 bases from V and 0 from J, leaving 10 bases between them. The CDR3: CASSKTVTNYGYTF. In nucleotides, the CDR3 is TGTGCCAGCAGTAAGACAGTTACTAACTATGGCTACACCTTC.

The V call is TRBV28, the J call TRBJ1-2; TRBD1 aligns across 9 bases. CDR3 size: 13 residues. The V gene end was trimmed by 5 bases and the J gene end by 8 bases; junction bases not matched to a gene: 6. Per the germline V gene, CDR1 is MDHEN and CDR2 is SYDVKM. The CDR3 sequence is CASSPGQGRGYTF. In nucleotides, the CDR3 is TGTGCCAGCAGTCCCGGACAGGGGAGAGGCTACACCTTC.

The chain combines TRBV14 with TRBJ1-4; 8 nucleotides match TRBD1. J lost 8 bases, V lost 1 base, and 6 bases had no gene match. CDR1 SGHDN and CDR2 FVKESK come from the germline V gene. CDR3 length: 15 amino acids. CDR3 sequence: CASSQVTGAVEKLFF. Written as DNA, the CDR3 is TGTGCCAGCAGCCAAGTGACAGGGGCAGTCGAAAAACTGTTTTTT.

The chain has TRBV14 and TRBJ1-1; no definite D call. V was cut by 1 base and J by 8 bases, with 11 bases left in between. CDR1 SGHDN and CDR2 FVKESK come from the germline V gene. CDR3 length equals 13 residues. CDR3 coding DNA: TGTGCCAGCAGCCAAGTACGAGAGGGCGAAGCTTTCTTT. Translation: CASSQVREGEAFF.

This chain joins TRBV7-2 and TRBJ2-7; weak D call: TRBD2 (7 bases). This CDR3 comprises 18 residues. Germline CDR1 SGHTA, CDR2 FQGNSA. Trimming took off 5 bases at V and 9 bases at J, with 32 bases between the two ends. CDR3 amino acids: CASSLDPLNAGAGWRQYF. DNA for the CDR3: TGTGCCAGCAGCCTAGACCCCCTAAACGCGGGGGCCGGCTGGAGGCAGTACTTC.

This clone has a single count. The chain is built from TRBV12-5 and TRBJ2-1, with 8 bases identical to TRBD2. After removal of 4 bases from V and 9 bases from J, the junction contained 8 bases not matched to a gene. Looked up from germline, CDR1 is LGHNT and CDR2 is FRNRAP. There are 14 residues in the CDR3. The DNA of the CDR3 is TGTGCTAGTGGTTCCCTCTCCGGGGGGGGTGAGCAGTTCTTC. Translating it yields CASGSLSGGGEQFF.

The J gene is TRBJ2-1, the V gene TRBV4-2, with TRBD2 matching over 10 bases. Germline V gene sequence: CDR1 LGHNA, CDR2 YNFKEQ. The V segment lost 4 bases and the J segment 8 bases; nucleotides outside the gene matches: 14. The CDR3 spans 17 residues. The CDR3 is CASSPLVSGGPGDEQFF. DNA of the CDR3: TGTGCCAGCAGCCCCCTCGTTAGCGGGGGGCCGGGGGATGAGCAGTTCTTC.